This T cell receptor beta chain stems from a study of T cell responses to AZD1222 COVID-19 vaccine. Study-wide results and caveats: With dominance at 160-218 and 743-854, vaccine-associated CD4 TCRs spanned spike. Spike-specific TCR breadth and depth both grew after two AZD1222 doses.

Worth noting for this clone: Antigen specificity is unknown.

J gave up 3 bases and V 3 bases, and 10 bases lay outside the gene matches. The CDR3 length is 17 residues. Germline-derived CDR1 and CDR2 are SGHDT and YYEEEE. Sequencing was performed with immunoSEQ multiplex PCR; in TCRdb, only in-frame clones are kept and a portion is missing. The data show more than 100,000 clones, approximately 88% seen once. The sequencing here drew on peripheral blood, taken on day 0 of AZD1222 vaccination. This sequence was found in an adult in good health. The chain links TRBV5-6 to TRBJ1-4; 8 bases line up with TRBD1. CDR3 nucleotide sequence: TGTGCCAGCAGCTCCCGGCGGCAGGGGGCGGCTAATGAAAAACTGTTTTTT. Residues: CASSSRRQGAANEKLFF.